Reported below is one TCR beta chain. Random hexamers were used to reverse transcribe an amount of roughly 0.45 to 1 ug RNA. TCRdb reprocessed the immunoSEQ multiplex PCR reads with MiXCR, giving one entry per CDR3 protein. The data show about 120,000 distinct CDR3 sequences, 90% to 95% seen once. This sample stems from a study of CD8 T cells in Susac syndrome. With V trimmed by 4 bases and J by 6 bases, 5 bases remained unmatched. The CDR3 consists of 14 residues. The chain combines TRBV12-3 or TRBV12-4 with TRBJ2-1; 8 positions agree with TRBD2. The sequence was obtained from a human donor with multiple sclerosis. Sequenced material: CD4+ T cells from PBMCs. The CDR3 protein is CASSYTGTSNEQFF. CDR3 DNA: TGTGCCAGCAGTTATACCGGGACTAGCAATGAGCAGTTCTTC.